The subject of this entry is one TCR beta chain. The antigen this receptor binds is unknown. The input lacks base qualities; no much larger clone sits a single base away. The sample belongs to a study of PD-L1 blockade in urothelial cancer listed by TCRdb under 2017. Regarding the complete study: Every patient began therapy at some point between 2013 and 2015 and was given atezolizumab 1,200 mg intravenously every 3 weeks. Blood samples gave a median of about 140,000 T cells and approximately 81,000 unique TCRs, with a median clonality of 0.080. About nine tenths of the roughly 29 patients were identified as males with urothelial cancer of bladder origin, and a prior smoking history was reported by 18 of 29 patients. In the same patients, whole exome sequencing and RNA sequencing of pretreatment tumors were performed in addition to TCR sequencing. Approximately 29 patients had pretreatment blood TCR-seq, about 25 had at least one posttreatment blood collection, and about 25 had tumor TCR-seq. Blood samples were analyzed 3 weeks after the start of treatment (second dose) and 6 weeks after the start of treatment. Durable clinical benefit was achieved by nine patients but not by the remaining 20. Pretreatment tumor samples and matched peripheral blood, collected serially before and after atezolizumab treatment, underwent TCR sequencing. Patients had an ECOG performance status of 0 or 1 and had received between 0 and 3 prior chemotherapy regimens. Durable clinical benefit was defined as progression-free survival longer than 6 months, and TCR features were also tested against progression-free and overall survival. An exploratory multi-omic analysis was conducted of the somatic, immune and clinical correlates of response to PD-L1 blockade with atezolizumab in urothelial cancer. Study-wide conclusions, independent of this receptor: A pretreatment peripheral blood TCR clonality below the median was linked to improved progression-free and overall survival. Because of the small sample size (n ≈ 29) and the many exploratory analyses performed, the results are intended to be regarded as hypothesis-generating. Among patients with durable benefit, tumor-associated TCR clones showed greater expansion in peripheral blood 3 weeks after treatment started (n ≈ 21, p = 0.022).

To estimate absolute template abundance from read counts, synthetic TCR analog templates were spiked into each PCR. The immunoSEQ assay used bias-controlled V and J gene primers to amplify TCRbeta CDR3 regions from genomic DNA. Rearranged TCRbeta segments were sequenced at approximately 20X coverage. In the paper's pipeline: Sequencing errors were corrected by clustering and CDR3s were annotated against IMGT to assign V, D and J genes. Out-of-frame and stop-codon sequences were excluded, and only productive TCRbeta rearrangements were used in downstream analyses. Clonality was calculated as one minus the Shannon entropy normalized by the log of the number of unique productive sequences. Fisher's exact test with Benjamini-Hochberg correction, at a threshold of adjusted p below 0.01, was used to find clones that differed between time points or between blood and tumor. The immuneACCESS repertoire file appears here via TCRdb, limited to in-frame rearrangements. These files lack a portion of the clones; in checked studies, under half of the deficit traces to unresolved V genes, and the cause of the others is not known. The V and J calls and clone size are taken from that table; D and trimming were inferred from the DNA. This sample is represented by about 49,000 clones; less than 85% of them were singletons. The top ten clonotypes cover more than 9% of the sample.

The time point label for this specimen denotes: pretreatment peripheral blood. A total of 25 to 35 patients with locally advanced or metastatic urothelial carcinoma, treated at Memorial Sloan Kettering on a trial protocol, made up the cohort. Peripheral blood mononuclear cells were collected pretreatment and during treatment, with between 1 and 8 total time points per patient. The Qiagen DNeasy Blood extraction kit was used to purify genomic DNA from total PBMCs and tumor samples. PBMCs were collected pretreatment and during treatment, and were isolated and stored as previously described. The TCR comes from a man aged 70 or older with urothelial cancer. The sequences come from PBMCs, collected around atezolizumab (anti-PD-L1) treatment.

This receptor carries the CDR3 CASSAQGGDTQYF. The nucleotide sequence is given as TGTGCCAGCAGCGCCCAGGGGGGAGATACGCAGTATTTT. The V and J segments used are TRBV7-2 and TRBJ2-3; TRBD1 might be the D gene, on 7 matching bases. The V end loses 5 bases and the J end loses 5 bases, and a stretch of 11 bases separates them. Its CDR3 holds 13 amino acids, cysteine through phenylalanine. The DNA shown is the 39-base CDR3, in frame from base 1. From the germline V gene, CDR1 is SGHTA and CDR2 is FQGNSA.